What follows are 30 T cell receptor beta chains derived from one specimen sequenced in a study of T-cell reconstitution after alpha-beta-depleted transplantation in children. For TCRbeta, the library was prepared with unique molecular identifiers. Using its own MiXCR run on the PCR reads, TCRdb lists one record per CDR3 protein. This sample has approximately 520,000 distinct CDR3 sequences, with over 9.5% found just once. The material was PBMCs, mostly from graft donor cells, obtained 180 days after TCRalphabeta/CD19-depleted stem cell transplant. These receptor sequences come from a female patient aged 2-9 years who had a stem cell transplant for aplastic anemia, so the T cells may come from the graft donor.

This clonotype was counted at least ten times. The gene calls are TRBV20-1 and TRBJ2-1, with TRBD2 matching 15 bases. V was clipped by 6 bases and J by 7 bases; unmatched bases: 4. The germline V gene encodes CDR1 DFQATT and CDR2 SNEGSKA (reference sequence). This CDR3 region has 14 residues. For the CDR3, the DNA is TGCAGTGCAGGGACTAGCGGGAGGCTTAATGAGCAGTTCTTC. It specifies CSAGTSGRLNEQFF.

CDR3 sequence: CASSFEYRGRNTEAFF. In DNA, the CDR3 is TGTGCCAGTAGCTTCGAATACAGGGGCCGTAACACTGAAGCTTTCTTT. The V and J genes are TRBV19 and TRBJ1-1; 7 positions agree with TRBD1. V lost 6 bases and J lost 2; bases outside the gene matches: 12. The CDR3 has 16 residues. Germline assignment: CDR1 LNHDA and CDR2 SQIVND (reference sequence).

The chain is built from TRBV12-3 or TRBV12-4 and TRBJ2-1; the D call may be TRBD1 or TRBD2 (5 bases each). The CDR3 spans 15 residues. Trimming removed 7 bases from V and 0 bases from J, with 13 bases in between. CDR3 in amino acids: CASTQGDGSYNEQFF. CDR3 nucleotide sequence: TGTGCCAGCACTCAAGGGGACGGCTCCTACAATGAGCAGTTCTTC.

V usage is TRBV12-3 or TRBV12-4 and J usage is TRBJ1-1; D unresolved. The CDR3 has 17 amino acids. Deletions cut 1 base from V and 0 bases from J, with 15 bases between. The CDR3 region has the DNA TGTGCCAGCAGTTTAGTCTTGGGTAGGGCCGTGAACACTGAAGCTTTCTTT. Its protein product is CASSLVLGRAVNTEAFF.

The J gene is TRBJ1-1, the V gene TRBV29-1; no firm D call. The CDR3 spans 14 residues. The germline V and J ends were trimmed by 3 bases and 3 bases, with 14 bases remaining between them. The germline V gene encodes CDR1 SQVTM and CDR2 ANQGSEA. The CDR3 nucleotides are TGCAGCGTTGAGGAGGGTCGGGGATACACTGAAGCTTTCTTT. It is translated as CSVEEGRGYTEAFF.

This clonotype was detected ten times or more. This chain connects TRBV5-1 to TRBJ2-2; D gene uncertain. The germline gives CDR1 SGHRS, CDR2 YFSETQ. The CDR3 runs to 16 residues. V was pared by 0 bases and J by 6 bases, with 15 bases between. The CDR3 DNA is TGCGCCAGCAGCTTGGATCGGGCAAACGGAGCCGGGGAGCTGTTTTTT. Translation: CASSLDRANGAGELFF.

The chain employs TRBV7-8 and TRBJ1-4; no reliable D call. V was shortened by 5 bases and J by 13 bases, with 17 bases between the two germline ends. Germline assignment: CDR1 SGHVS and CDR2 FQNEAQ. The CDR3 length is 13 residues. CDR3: CASSTPLIRGLFF. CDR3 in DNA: TGTGCCAGCAGCACCCCCCTCATCCGGGGACTGTTTTTT.

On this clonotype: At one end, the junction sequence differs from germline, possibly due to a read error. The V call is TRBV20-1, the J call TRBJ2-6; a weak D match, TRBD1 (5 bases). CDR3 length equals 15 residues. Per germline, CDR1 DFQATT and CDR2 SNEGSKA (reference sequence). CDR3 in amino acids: CSARVGEAGANGLTF. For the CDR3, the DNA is TGCAGTGCTAGAGTAGGGGAAGCTGGGGCCAACGGCCTGACTTTC.

The chain's CDR3 is CASSSAGGLEQYF. CDR3 in DNA: TGTGCCAGCAGCTCCGCGGGGGGGCTAGAGCAGTACTTC. The chain combines TRBV3-1 with TRBJ2-7, with TRBD2 matching over 9 bases. The CDR3 runs to 13 residues. Germline assignment: CDR1 LGHDT and CDR2 YNNKEL (reference sequence). The V gene end was trimmed by 5 bases and the J gene end by 7 bases; junction bases not matched to a gene: 6.

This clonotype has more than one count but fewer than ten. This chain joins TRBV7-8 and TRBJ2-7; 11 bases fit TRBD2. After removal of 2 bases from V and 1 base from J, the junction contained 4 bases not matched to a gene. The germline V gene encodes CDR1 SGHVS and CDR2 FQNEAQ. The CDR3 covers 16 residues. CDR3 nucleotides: TGTGCCAGCAGCTTATTAGCGGGAGGGGTATCCTACGAGCAGTACGTC. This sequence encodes CASSLLAGGVSYEQYV.

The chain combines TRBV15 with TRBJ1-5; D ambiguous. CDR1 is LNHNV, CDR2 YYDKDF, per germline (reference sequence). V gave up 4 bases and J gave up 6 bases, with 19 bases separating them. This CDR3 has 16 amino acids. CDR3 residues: CATSTGPGRGSQPQHF. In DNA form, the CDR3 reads TGTGCCACCAGCACTGGACCGGGCCGGGGTTCTCAGCCCCAGCATTTT.

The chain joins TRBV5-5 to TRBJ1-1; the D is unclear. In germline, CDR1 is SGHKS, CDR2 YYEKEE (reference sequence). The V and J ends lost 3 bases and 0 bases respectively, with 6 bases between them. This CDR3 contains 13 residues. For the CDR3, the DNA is TGTGCCAGCAGCTCGTTCCTGAACACTGAAGCTTTCTTT. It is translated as CASSSFLNTEAFF.

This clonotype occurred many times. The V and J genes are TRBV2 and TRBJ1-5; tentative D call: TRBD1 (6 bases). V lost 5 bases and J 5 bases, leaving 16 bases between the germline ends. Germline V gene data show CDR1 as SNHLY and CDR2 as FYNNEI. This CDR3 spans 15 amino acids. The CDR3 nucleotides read TGTGCCAGCAGTCCACAGGGAGGAGGAGATCAGCCCCAGCATTTT. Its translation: CASSPQGGGDQPQHF.

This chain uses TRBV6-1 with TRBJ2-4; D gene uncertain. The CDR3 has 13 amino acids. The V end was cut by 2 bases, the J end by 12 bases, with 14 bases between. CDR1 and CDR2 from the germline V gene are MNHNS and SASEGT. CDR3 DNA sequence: TGTGCCAGCAGTGAAACGGAAAAAACGGGTCAGTACTTC. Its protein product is CASSETEKTGQYF.

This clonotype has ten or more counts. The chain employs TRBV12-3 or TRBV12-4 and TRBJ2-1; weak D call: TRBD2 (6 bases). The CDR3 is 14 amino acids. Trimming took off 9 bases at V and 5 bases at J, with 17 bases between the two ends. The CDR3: CASSPRRAHNEQFF. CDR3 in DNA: TGTGCCAGTTCCCCGAGGAGGGCCCACAATGAGCAGTTCTTC.

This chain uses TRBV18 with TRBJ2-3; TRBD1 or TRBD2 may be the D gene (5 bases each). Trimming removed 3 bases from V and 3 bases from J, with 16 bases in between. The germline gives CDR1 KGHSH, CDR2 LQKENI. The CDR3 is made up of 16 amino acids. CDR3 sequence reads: CASSPRGSQRTDTQYF. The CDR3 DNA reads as TGTGCCAGCTCACCCCGGGGCAGTCAAAGGACAGATACGCAGTATTTT. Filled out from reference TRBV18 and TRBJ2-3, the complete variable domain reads NAGVMQNPRHLVRRRGQEARLRCSPMKGHSHVYWYRQLPEEGLKFMVYLQKENIIDESGMPKERFSAEFPKEGPSILRIQQVVRGDSAAYFCASSPRGSQRTDTQYFGPGTRLTVL.

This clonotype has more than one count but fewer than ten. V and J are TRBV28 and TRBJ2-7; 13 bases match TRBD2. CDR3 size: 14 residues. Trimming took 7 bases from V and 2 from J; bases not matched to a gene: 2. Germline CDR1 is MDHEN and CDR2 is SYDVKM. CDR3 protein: CASTGLAGPYEQYF. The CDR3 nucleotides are TGTGCCAGCACGGGACTAGCGGGACCCTACGAGCAGTACTTC.

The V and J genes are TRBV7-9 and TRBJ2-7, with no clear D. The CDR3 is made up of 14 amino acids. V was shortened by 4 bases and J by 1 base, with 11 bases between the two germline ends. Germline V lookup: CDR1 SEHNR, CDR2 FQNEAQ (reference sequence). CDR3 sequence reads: CASSSLGSSYEQYF. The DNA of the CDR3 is TGTGCCAGCAGCTCCCTTGGTAGTTCCTACGAGCAGTACTTC.

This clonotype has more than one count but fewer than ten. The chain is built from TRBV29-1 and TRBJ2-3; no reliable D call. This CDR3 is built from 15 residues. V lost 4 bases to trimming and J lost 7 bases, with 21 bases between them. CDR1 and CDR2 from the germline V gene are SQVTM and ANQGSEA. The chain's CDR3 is CSVASLLSFVNTQYF. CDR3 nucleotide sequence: TGCAGCGTTGCATCATTATTGTCCTTCGTGAATACGCAGTATTTT.

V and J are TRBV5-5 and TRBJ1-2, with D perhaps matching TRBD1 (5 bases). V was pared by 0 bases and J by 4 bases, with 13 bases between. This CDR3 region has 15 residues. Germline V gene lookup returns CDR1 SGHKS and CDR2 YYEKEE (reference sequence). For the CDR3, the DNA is TGTGCCAGCAGCTTGGACTGGGGCGTAGGCTATGGCTACACCTTC. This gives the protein CASSLDWGVGYGYTF.

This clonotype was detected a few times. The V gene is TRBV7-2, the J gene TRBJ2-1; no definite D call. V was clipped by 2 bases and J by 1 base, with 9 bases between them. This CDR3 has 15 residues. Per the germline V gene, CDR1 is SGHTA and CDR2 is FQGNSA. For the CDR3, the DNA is TGTGCCAGCAGCTTACAGACGAGTTCCTACAATGAGCAGTTCTTC. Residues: CASSLQTSSYNEQFF.

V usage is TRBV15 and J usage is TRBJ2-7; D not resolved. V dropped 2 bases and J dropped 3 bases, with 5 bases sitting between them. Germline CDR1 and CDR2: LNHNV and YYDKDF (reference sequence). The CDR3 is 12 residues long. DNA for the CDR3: TGTGCCACCAGCAGACATCACTACGAGCAGTACGTC. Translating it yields CATSRHHYEQYV.

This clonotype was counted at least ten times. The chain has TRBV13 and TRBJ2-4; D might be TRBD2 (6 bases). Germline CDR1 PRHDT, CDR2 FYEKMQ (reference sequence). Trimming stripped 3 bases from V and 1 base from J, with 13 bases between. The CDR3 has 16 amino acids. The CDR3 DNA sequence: TGTGCCAGCAGCTTTTTGGGGACTGGGGCCAAAAACATTCAGTACTTC. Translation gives CASSFLGTGAKNIQYF.

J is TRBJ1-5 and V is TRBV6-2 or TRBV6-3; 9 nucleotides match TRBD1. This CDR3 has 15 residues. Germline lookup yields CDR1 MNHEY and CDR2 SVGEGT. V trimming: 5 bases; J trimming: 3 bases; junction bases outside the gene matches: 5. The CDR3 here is CASSTGTGFNQPQHF. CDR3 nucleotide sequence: TGTGCCAGCAGTACCGGGACAGGGTTCAATCAGCCCCAGCATTTT.

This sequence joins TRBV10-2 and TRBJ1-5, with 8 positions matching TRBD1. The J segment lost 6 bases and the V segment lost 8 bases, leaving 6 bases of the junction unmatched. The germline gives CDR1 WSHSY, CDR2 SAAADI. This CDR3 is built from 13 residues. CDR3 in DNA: TGCGCCAGCCGACAGGGGCCCAGTCAGCCCCAGCATTTT. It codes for CASRQGPSQPQHF.

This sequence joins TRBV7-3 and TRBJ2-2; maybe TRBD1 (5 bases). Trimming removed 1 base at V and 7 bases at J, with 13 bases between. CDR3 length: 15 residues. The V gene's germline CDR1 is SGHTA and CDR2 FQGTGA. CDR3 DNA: TGTGCCAGCAGCTTAATTGGCAGGGTCGGCGGGGAGCTGTTTTTT. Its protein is CASSLIGRVGGELFF.

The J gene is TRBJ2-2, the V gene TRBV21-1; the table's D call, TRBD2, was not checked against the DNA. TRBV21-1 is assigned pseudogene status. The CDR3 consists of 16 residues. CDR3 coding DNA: TGTGCCAGCATCCACCAGTCTCCAGAGGGTTACCGGGAGCTGTTTTTT. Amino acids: CASIHQSPEGYRELFF.

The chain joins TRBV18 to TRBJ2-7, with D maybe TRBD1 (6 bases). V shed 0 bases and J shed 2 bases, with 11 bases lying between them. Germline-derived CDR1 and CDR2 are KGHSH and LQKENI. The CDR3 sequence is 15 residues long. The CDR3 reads CASSPPTRGPYEQYF. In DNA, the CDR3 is TGTGCCAGCTCACCACCCACCAGGGGCCCCTACGAGCAGTACTTC.

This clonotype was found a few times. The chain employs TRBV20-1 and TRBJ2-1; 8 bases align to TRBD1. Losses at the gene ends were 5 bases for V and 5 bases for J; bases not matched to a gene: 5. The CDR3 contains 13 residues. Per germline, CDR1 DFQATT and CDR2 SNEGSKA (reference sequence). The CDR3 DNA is TGCAGTGCTCGCAGGGGGCAAAACAATGAGCAGTTCTTC. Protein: CSARRGQNNEQFF.

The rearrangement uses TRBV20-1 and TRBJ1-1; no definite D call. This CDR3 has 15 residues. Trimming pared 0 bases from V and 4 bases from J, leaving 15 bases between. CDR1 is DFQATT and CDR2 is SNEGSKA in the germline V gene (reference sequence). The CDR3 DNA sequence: TGCAGTGCTAGAGATCCCCCGGCGAGGGCCACTGAAGCTTTCTTT. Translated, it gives CSARDPPARATEAFF.